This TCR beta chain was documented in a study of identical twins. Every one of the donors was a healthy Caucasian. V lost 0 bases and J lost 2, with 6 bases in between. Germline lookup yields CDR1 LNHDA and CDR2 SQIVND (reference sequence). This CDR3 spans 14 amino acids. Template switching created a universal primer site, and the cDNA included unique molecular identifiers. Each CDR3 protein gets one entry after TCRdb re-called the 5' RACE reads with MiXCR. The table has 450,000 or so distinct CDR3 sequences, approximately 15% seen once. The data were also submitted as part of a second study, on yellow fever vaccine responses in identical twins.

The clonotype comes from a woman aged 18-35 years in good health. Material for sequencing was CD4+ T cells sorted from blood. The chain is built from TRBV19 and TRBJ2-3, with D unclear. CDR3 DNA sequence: TGTGCCAGTAGTATAGAAGATATCACAGATACGCAGTATTTT. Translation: CASSIEDITDTQYF.